The clone carrying this T cell receptor (beta chain) came up many times. This record belongs to a study of shared clonotypes between healthy human individuals. Study details: Plates per donor: three CD4 naive, three CD4 memory, two CD8 naive, one CD8 memory.

Those who donated, Caucasian adults without exception, all lived in Nashville, Tennessee. The study ran the assay at deep level. Per the original methods: For the immunoSEQ data, sequences were junction-only without quality scores, so filtering differed. Profiled with immunoSEQ multiplex PCR; TCRdb holds only in-frame clones, not every one. V, J and clone size derive from that table, while D and trimming were established from the DNA sequence. The sample holds over 100,000 clones; 68% are singletons and the top ten take roughly 24%. After removal of 1 base from V and 6 bases from J, the junction contained 10 bases not matched to a gene. There are 16 residues in the CDR3. Germline V gene lookup returns CDR1 MNHEY and CDR2 SMNVEV (reference sequence).

The sequencing sample was made of memory CD8+ T cells sorted from blood. As to subset: CD45RO+ cells pooled with CCR7-negative TemRA cells. The chain links TRBV27 to TRBJ2-7, with 9 positions matching TRBD2. The receptor was derived from a woman in her twenties or thirties in good health. Here the CDR3 reads CASSLYSGSALIEQYF. The DNA for the CDR3 is TGTGCCAGCAGTTTATATAGCGGGAGTGCATTAATCGAGCAGTACTTC.